The present TCR beta chain was sequenced within a study of early T cells in non-severe SARS-CoV-2 infection. Looking at the study overall: The input, bulk RNA from unsorted whole blood, was sequenced, and chains were unpaired.

This clonotype was seen at least ten times. Its antigen is unknown. Unique molecular identifiers were attached to individual cDNA molecules. TCRdb fed the 5' RACE reads into MiXCR, producing one record per CDR3 protein. The sample includes tens of thousands of distinct CDR3 sequences, roughly 6.6% seen only once; the top ten take 37%. The V gene's germline CDR1 is SEHNR and CDR2 FQNEAQ (reference sequence). The V segment lost 4 bases and the J segment 0 bases; nucleotides outside the gene matches: 3. CDR3 size: 15 residues. General study findings and limits: The study's VDJdb matching favored anti-spike CD8 responses and missed private and CD4 specificities.

Source material: whole blood. The V gene is TRBV7-9, the J gene TRBJ2-3; 8 bases fit TRBD1. This receptor was taken from an adult who was a healthcare worker with PCR-confirmed SARS-CoV-2 infection or an uninfected control (not recorded which). The CDR3 reads CASSSDRGSTDTQYF. The CDR3 bases are TGTGCCAGCAGCTCCGACAGGGGCAGCACAGATACGCAGTATTTT.